The rows below give T cell receptor beta chains drawn from one sample of a study of blood T cell repertoires in COVID-19. TCRdb's table, derived via immunoSEQ multiplex PCR, lists solely in-frame clones and lacks some. The sample lists some 70,000 clones, around 88% seen once, with 5.5% to 7% in the top ten. The material sequenced was peripheral blood. The receptors shown here come from a woman aged 65 to 85 with acute or convalescent COVID-19. The CDR3 runs from the conserved cysteine through the conserved F or W. A D gene is named only where the DNA matches it firmly. Only part of the rows carry a size: once, few, many, or a class if the clone is expanded.

cdr3_length | j_call | d_call | clone_size | v_call | cdr3_nt | cdr3_aa
13 | TRBJ1-5 | . | . | TRBV30 | TGTGCCTGGAGTCCAGGGTTCAATCAGCCCCAGCATTTT | CAWSPGFNQPQHF
11 | TRBJ1-1 | TRBD1 | . | TRBV6-5 | TGTGCCAGCAGGGACAGGGCGGAAGCTTTCTTT | CASRDRAEAFF
14 | TRBJ2-7 | TRBD2 | . | TRBV7-2 | TGTGCCAGCAGCTTAGGTCGCGGGAGGGTCGAGCAGTACTTC | CASSLGRGRVEQYF
15 | TRBJ1-4 | TRBD1 | . | TRBV7-7 | TGTGCTAGCAGCTTAAGGACAGGGCCTAATGAAAAACTGTTTTTT | CASSLRTGPNEKLFF
15 | TRBJ1-1 | TRBD1 | . | TRBV7-8 | TGTGCCAGCAGCTTATCAGGGGGGAAATGGACTGAAGCTTTCTTT | CASSLSGGKWTEAFF
13 | TRBJ1-4 | . | . | TRBV2 | TGTGCCAGCGTCGGGACGGGGGGGGCCGGACTGTTTTTT | CASVGTGGAGLFF
15 | TRBJ1-2 | TRBD1 | . | TRBV5-4 | TGTGCCAGCAGCTCGGACAGGGGGGGAAACTATGGCTACACCTTC | CASSSDRGGNYGYTF
13 | TRBJ1-2 | . | . | TRBV29-1 | TGCAGCGCGCAAACGGGGGGTGGCTATGGCTACACCTTC | CSAQTGGGYGYTF
16 | TRBJ1-1 | . | . | TRBV2 | TGTGCCAGCAGTGATAAGGGACATAAACCAGGACGCGAAGCTTTCTTT | CASSDKGHKPGREAFF
13 | TRBJ2-1 | TRBD2 | . | TRBV5-1 | TGCGCCAGCAGTGGGGGGGTCTACAATGAGCAGTTCTTC | CASSGGVYNEQFF
15 | TRBJ1-6 | TRBD1 | . | TRBV5-1 | TGCGCCAGCAGCTTAGTGGACAGGGGGAATTCACCCCTCCACTTT | CASSLVDRGNSPLHF
17 | TRBJ1-6 | . | . | TRBV4-1 | TGCGCCAGCAGCCAAGATCGAGGGAGCTCCTATAATTCACCCCTCCACTTT | CASSQDRGSSYNSPLHF
15 | TRBJ2-1 | . | . | TRBV30 | TGTGCCTGGAGTCTAACAGGGAATTCCTACAATGAGCAGTTCTTC | CAWSLTGNSYNEQFF
14 | TRBJ2-1 | . | . | TRBV27 | TGTGCCAGCAGTTTTAGGGGTTCCTACAATGAGCAGTTCTTC | CASSFRGSYNEQFF
12 | TRBJ2-7 | . | . | TRBV12-3/TRBV12-4 | TGTGCCAGCAGCCTTGACAGCTACGAGCAGTACTTC | CASSLDSYEQYF
14 | TRBJ1-6 | TRBD1 | . | TRBV5-4 | TGTGCCAGCAGCGGCCGGGACAGTAATTCACCCCTCCACTTT | CASSGRDSNSPLHF
12 | TRBJ1-5 | . | . | TRBV27 | TGTGCCAGCAGCTCACAGGGTCAGCCCCAGCATTTT | CASSSQGQPQHF
16 | TRBJ1-5 | TRBD1 | . | TRBV7-9 | TGTGCCAGCAGCCCAGCGACAGGGGCTAGCAATCAGCCCCAGCATTTT | CASSPATGASNQPQHF
11 | TRBJ1-2 | . | . | TRBV13 | TGTGCCAGCCCCCGGGGGTATGGCTACACCTTC | CASPRGYGYTF
11 | TRBJ1-1 | . | . | TRBV20-1 | TGCAGTGCTAGATCGGGGACTGAAGCTTTCTTT | CSARSGTEAFF
13 | TRBJ1-2 | TRBD1 | . | TRBV7-9 | TGTGCCAGCAGCACGATCGACAGGGAGGGCTACACCTTC | CASSTIDREGYTF
11 | TRBJ1-2 | . | . | TRBV20-1 | TGCAGTGCTAGAGAGTCACACGGCTACACCTTC | CSARESHGYTF
15 | TRBJ1-4 | . | . | TRBV7-6 | TGTGCCAGCAGAAGCCGACAAGTACCTAATGAAAAACTGTTTTTT | CASRSRQVPNEKLFF
17 | TRBJ1-6 | TRBD1 | . | TRBV7-2 | TGTGCCAGCAGCTTATCTAAAGAGACAGGGGGCCATTCACCCCTCCACTTT | CASSLSKETGGHSPLHF
15 | TRBJ1-2 | . | . | TRBV29-1 | TGCAGCGTTGTTAGACCGGGGGGGGCGAGGTATGGCTACACCTTC | CSVVRPGGARYGYTF
15 | TRBJ2-7 | TRBD1 | . | TRBV23-1 | TGCGCCAGCAGGCGCCCGGGACAGGCCCAAATGGAGCAGTACTTC | CASRRPGQAQMEQYF
13 | TRBJ1-2 | TRBD1 | . | TRBV6-4 | TGTGCCAGCAGTCCAGGGGGCTACTATGGCTACACCTTC | CASSPGGYYGYTF
15 | TRBJ2-3 | . | . | TRBV18 | TGTGCCAGCTCACTTGGGACTGCTAGCACAGATACGCAGTATTTT | CASSLGTASTDTQYF
15 | TRBJ1-2 | . | . | TRBV11-1 | TGTGCCAGCAGCTTAGCGGCAGGTGGCCTCTATGGCTACACCTTC | CASSLAAGGLYGYTF
16 | TRBJ2-6 | TRBD1 | . | TRBV7-2 | TGTGCCAGCAGCTCCAGACAGGGGCTTGGGGCCAACGTCCTGACTTTC | CASSSRQGLGANVLTF
12 | TRBJ2-1 | . | . | TRBV6-6 | TGTGCCAGCACCGTAGCGGACAATGAGCAGTTCTTC | CASTVADNEQFF
13 | TRBJ1-2 | TRBD1 | . | TRBV14 | TGTGCCAGCAGCCCAGGGGGCATCTATGGCTACACCTTC | CASSPGGIYGYTF
19 | TRBJ1-3 | . | . | TRBV9 | TGTGCCAGCAGCGTAGACGGGGCCGGGAGGCCCCTCTCTGGAAACACCATATATTTT | CASSVDGAGRPLSGNTIYF
18 | TRBJ2-5 | TRBD2 | once | TRBV5-1 | TGCGCCAGCAGCTTGGCGGTGGGAGCGGGGGGTCCGAGGGAGACCCAGTACTTC | CASSLAVGAGGPRETQYF
14 | TRBJ2-2 | . | . | TRBV29-1 | TGCAGCGTTGAAGGCAGGGGGAACACCGGGGAGCTGTTTTTT | CSVEGRGNTGELFF